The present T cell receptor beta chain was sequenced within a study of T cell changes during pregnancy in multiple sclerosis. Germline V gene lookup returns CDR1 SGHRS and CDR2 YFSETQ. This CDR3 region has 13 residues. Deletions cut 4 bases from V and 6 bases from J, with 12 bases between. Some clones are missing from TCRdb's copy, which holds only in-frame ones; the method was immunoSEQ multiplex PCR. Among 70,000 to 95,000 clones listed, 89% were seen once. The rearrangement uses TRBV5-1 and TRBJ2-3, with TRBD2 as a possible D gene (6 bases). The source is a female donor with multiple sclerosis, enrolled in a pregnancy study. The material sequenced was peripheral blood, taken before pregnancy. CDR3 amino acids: CASSPERADTQYF. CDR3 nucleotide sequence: TGCGCCAGCAGCCCCGAGCGGGCGGATACGCAGTATTTT.